Below, 27 T cell receptor beta chains from the same sample are listed, as sequenced in a study of blood T cell repertoires in COVID-19. Assay: immunoSEQ multiplex PCR; the TCRdb copy retains only in-frame clones and omits some. This sample has about 130,000 clones; around 88% occur once, and the top ten carry about 9.3%. Sequencing was performed on peripheral blood. These receptor sequences come from a man in his forties or fifties with acute or convalescent COVID-19.

The rearrangement uses TRBV28 and TRBJ1-5; possibly TRBD1 for D (5 bases). The CDR3 totals 13 residues. V was trimmed by 5 bases and J by 7 bases, leaving 12 bases between them. Germline V gene lookup returns CDR1 MDHEN and CDR2 SYDVKM. The CDR3 here is CASSRGGGQPQHF. The CDR3 bases are TGTGCCAGCAGTAGGGGTGGAGGGCAGCCCCAGCATTTT.

The chain combines TRBV18 with TRBJ1-3; D is uncertain. V shed 0 bases and J shed 2 bases, with 11 bases lying between them. The V gene's germline CDR1 is KGHSH and CDR2 LQKENI. The CDR3 has 16 residues. As DNA, the CDR3 is TGTGCCAGCTCACCACCGAGGCCGAGCGCTGGAAACACCATATATTTT. Translation: CASSPPRPSAGNTIYF.

The CDR3, as DNA: TGTGCCAGCAGCCCGGACAGGCTACAAGAGACCCAGTACTTC. The encoded protein is CASSPDRLQETQYF. This chain links TRBV5-4 with TRBJ2-5, with 7 bases aligning to TRBD1. Germline CDR1 and CDR2: SGHNT and YYREEE (reference sequence). There are 14 residues in the CDR3. Trimming cost V 4 bases and J 2 bases; bases outside gene matches: 5.

This clone was counted once. The V call is TRBV24-1, the J call TRBJ2-3; D possibly corresponds to TRBD1 (5 bases). This CDR3 comprises 15 residues. V was trimmed by 9 bases and J by 4 bases, leaving 19 bases between them. The germline CDR1 and CDR2 sequences are KGHDR and SFDVKD. DNA for the CDR3: TGTGCCACCTCCAAGGGGCAGGGTGGGCCAGATACGCAGTATTTT. Protein: CATSKGQGGPDTQYF.

The chain has TRBV9 and TRBJ2-3, with 8 bases matching TRBD2. The trim removed 0 bases at V and 2 bases at J, leaving 5 bases unmatched. This CDR3 spans 16 amino acids. Germline values: CDR1 SGDLS, CDR2 YYNGEE. The CDR3 loop reads CASSVGASGFTDTQYF. The CDR3 bases are TGTGCCAGCAGCGTAGGGGCTAGCGGGTTCACAGATACGCAGTATTTT.

This chain links TRBV2 with TRBJ2-5; possible D gene TRBD1, 5 bases. Trimming took off 1 base at V and 4 bases at J, with 7 bases between the two ends. Germline V gives CDR1 SNHLY, CDR2 FYNNEI. This CDR3 region has 13 residues. CDR3 region: CASSEDRPETQYF. The CDR3 DNA reads TGTGCCAGCAGTGAAGACAGGCCAGAGACCCAGTACTTC.

The V gene is TRBV18, the J gene TRBJ1-5; TRBD1 might be the D (6 bases). This CDR3 region has 13 residues. Germline-derived CDR1 and CDR2 are KGHSH and LQKENI. With 4 bases removed from V and 5 bases from J, the gap between germline ends came to 9 bases. The CDR3 is CASSQGQDQPQHF. The DNA of the CDR3 is TGTGCCAGCTCACAGGGACAAGATCAGCCCCAGCATTTT.

The chain has TRBV28 and TRBJ2-3, with D tentatively TRBD2 (6 bases). The ends were cut back, 5 bases at V and 4 bases at J, with 13 bases in the middle. CDR1 MDHEN and CDR2 SYDVKM come from the germline V gene. This CDR3 region has 14 residues. CDR3 sequence: CASSSHGGADTQYF. The CDR3 DNA is TGTGCCAGCAGTAGCCACGGGGGAGCAGATACGCAGTATTTT.

The CDR3 nucleotides read TGCGCCAGCAGCCATCCCGTTGGACAGACGCGAGAGCAGTTCTTC. This codes for CASSHPVGQTREQFF. The chain couples TRBV4-1 to TRBJ2-1; D is perhaps TRBD1 (6 bases). The ends were cut back, 3 bases at V and 10 bases at J, with 19 bases in the middle. The germline CDR1 and CDR2 sequences are MGHRA and YSYEKL. The CDR3 extends over 15 amino acids.

The chain recombines TRBV14 with TRBJ1-4; 9 bases fit TRBD1. With V trimmed by 0 bases and J by 1 base, 12 bases remained unmatched. The CDR3 runs 20 residues. Germline assignment: CDR1 SGHDN and CDR2 FVKESK. The CDR3 protein is CASSQDLGQGFLRTNEKLFF. CDR3 coding DNA: TGTGCCAGCAGCCAAGACTTGGGACAGGGTTTTTTAAGAACTAATGAAAAACTGTTTTTT.

J is TRBJ1-2 and V is TRBV7-9; a weak D match, TRBD1 (6 bases). The CDR3 is made up of 14 amino acids. Germline assignment: CDR1 SEHNR and CDR2 FQNEAQ (reference sequence). V lost 5 bases and J 4 bases, leaving 14 bases between the germline ends. The CDR3 sequence is CASSRWTDSYGYTF. CDR3 nucleotides: TGTGCCAGCAGCAGATGGACAGATAGCTATGGCTACACCTTC. The whole variable domain, remainder taken from reference TRBV7-9 and TRBJ1-2, is DTGVSQNPRHKITKRGQNVTFRCDPISEHNRLYWYRQTLGQGPEFLTYFQNEAQLEKSRLLSDRFSAERPKGSFSTLEIQRTEQGDSAMYLCASSRWTDSYGYTFGSGTRLTVV.

This chain uses TRBV6-6 with TRBJ2-5, with TRBD1 identical over 9 bases. The CDR3 extends over 13 amino acids. V dropped 8 bases and J dropped 3; count of bases not matched to a gene: 4. Germline V gene lookup returns CDR1 MNHNY and CDR2 SVGAGI (reference sequence). This CDR3 is CASLRQGEETQYF. The CDR3 DNA follows: TGTGCCAGCCTCAGACAGGGGGAAGAGACCCAGTACTTC.

The chain uses TRBV10-2 and TRBJ2-5; 9 nucleotides line up with TRBD2. Losses at the gene ends were 4 bases for V and 5 bases for J; bases not matched to a gene: 11. The CDR3 consists of 16 residues. Per germline, CDR1 WSHSY and CDR2 SAAADI. CDR3 protein: CASSGVSGGYGETQYF. The DNA of the CDR3 is TGCGCCAGCAGTGGGGTTAGCGGGGGTTATGGGGAGACCCAGTACTTC.

The chain joins TRBV5-4 to TRBJ2-5; 14 positions agree with TRBD2. Germline CDR1 SGHNT, CDR2 YYREEE (reference sequence). V lost 4 bases to trimming and J lost 5 bases; unmatched junction nucleotides: 10. The CDR3 length is 17 residues. In DNA form, the CDR3 reads TGTGCCAGCAGCGTAAGACTAGCGGGGGGGCCGGCGGAGACCCAGTACTTC. It yields the protein CASSVRLAGGPAETQYF.

The gene calls are TRBV15 and TRBJ2-7; weak D call: TRBD2 (5 bases). CDR1 LNHNV and CDR2 YYDKDF come from the germline V gene (reference sequence). The CDR3 length is 16 residues. The ends were cut back, 0 bases at V and 7 bases at J, with 19 bases in the middle. The CDR3 DNA reads as TGTGCCACCAGCAGAGATCTCGCGGGTCCCTATCGGGAGCAGTACTTC. It codes for CATSRDLAGPYREQYF. The entire variable domain, with the rest obtained from reference TRBV15 and TRBJ2-7, is as follows: DAMVIQNPRYQVTQFGKPVTLSCSQTLNHNVMYWYQQKSSQAPKLLFHYYDKDFNNEADTPDNFQSRRPNTSFCFLDIRSPGLGDTAMYLCATSRDLAGPYREQYFGPGTRLTVT.

The V call is TRBV7-9, the J call TRBJ1-2, with D hard to call. The V gene lost 1 base and the J gene lost 10 bases, with 4 bases spanning the gap. The CDR3 has 10 residues. Germline values: CDR1 SEHNR, CDR2 FQNEAQ (reference sequence). The CDR3 spells CASSLGPYTF. Here the CDR3 DNA reads TGTGCCAGCAGCTTAGGGCCCTACACCTTC.

The chain combines TRBV14 with TRBJ1-1; D gene ambiguous. V was cut by 3 bases and J by 4 bases, with 9 bases left in between. The CDR3 runs 13 residues. The germline V gene encodes CDR1 SGHDN and CDR2 FVKESK. The CDR3 bases are TGTGCCAGCAGCCAGTCTCCCCGCACTGAAGCTTTCTTT. Its protein is CASSQSPRTEAFF.

V usage is TRBV28 and J usage is TRBJ2-6; 10 nucleotides line up with TRBD2. Germline values: CDR1 MDHEN, CDR2 SYDVKM. The CDR3 sequence is 16 residues long. V lost 7 bases to trimming and J lost 2 bases; unmatched junction nucleotides: 5. The CDR3 DNA reads TGTGCCAGCATAACTAGCGGGACCCCTGGGGCCAACGTCCTGACTTTC. Translation gives CASITSGTPGANVLTF.

The chain is built from TRBV11-2 and TRBJ2-3, with TRBD2 matching 12 bases. The CDR3 consists of 19 residues. CDR1 and CDR2 (germline): SGHAT, FQNNGV. V lost 6 bases to trimming and J lost 0 bases; unmatched junction nucleotides: 13. CDR3 coding DNA: TGTGCCAGCAGGCGCGGGACTAGCGGGTGGCCGACTAGCACAGATACGCAGTATTTT. It is translated as CASRRGTSGWPTSTDTQYF.

The gene calls are TRBV2 and TRBJ1-1; no clear D gene. Germline-derived CDR1 and CDR2 are SNHLY and FYNNEI. V dropped 2 bases and J dropped 5 bases, with 9 bases sitting between them. This CDR3 comprises 13 residues. CDR3 nucleotide sequence: TGTGCCAGCAGTGAAACCGGGTGGACTGAAGCTTTCTTT. Protein product: CASSETGWTEAFF. Complete variable domain (other parts from reference TRBV2 and TRBJ1-1): EPEVTQTPSHQVTQMGQEVILRCVPISNHLYFYWYRQILGQKVEFLVSFYNNEISEKSEIFDDQFSVERPDGSNFTLKIRSTKLEDSAMYFCASSETGWTEAFFGQGTRLTVV.

The V and J genes are TRBV30 and TRBJ1-5; no firm D call. V gave up 2 bases and J gave up 6 bases, with 11 bases separating them. Germline V lookup: CDR1 GTSNPN, CDR2 SVGIG (reference sequence). The CDR3 covers 13 residues. CDR3 bases: TGTGCCTGGAGTAGTTCAATGAGTCAGCCCCAGCATTTT. It codes for CAWSSSMSQPQHF. The full variable domain, rest sourced from reference TRBV30 and TRBJ1-5, is SQTIHQWPATLVQPVGSPLSLECTVEGTSNPNLYWYRQAAGRGLQLLFYSVGIGQISSEVPQNLSASRPQDRQFILSSKKLLLSDSGFYLCAWSSSMSQPQHFGDGTRLSIL.

This rearrangement joins TRBV6-1 to TRBJ1-5; D gene ambiguous. CDR1 MNHNS and CDR2 SASEGT come from the germline V gene. The CDR3 loop spans 17 amino acids. The V end lost 1 base, the J end lost 5 bases, and 18 bases lay between the germline ends. The CDR3 spells CASSEVYPRAGYQPQHF. DNA of the CDR3: TGTGCCAGCAGTGAAGTATATCCTCGTGCGGGTTATCAGCCCCAGCATTTT.

CDR3 protein: CASTPTGTGANVLTF. Here the CDR3 DNA reads TGTGCCAGCACCCCTACGGGTACTGGGGCCAACGTCCTGACTTTC. The genes are TRBV28 and TRBJ2-6, with D unresolved. The CDR3 is 15 residues long. V shed 7 bases and J shed 2 bases, with 12 bases lying between them. Germline CDR1 reads MDHEN; CDR2 reads SYDVKM.

This chain joins TRBV3-1 (or the pseudogene TRBV3-2) and TRBJ1-3, with 10 bases aligning to TRBD1. Trimming cost V 4 bases and J 8 bases; bases outside gene matches: 2. The V gene's germline CDR1 is LGHDT and CDR2 YNNKEL (reference sequence). The CDR3 has 13 amino acids. The CDR3 region is CASSLDRGDTIYF. DNA of the CDR3: TGTGCCAGCAGCCTGGACAGGGGGGACACCATATATTTT.

The rearrangement links TRBV18 to TRBJ1-2; the match to TRBD1 covers 7 bases. Unmatched junction bases numbered 12, after V lost 3 bases and J lost 5 bases. The CDR3 extends over 16 amino acids. Germline values: CDR1 KGHSH, CDR2 LQKENI. The CDR3 DNA is TGTGCCAGCTCACCGGGTACTTTGGGGACAGAATATGGCTACACCTTC. Translating gives CASSPGTLGTEYGYTF.

This sequence joins TRBV9 and TRBJ2-7, with D possibly matching TRBD2 (5 bases). With 2 bases removed from V and 2 bases from J, the gap between germline ends came to 11 bases. CDR1 SGDLS and CDR2 YYNGEE come from the germline V gene. CDR3 length: 14 amino acids. This chain's CDR3 is CASSVGLDTYEQYF. In nucleotides, the CDR3 is TGTGCCAGCAGCGTTGGACTTGATACCTACGAGCAGTACTTC.

In DNA form, the CDR3 reads TGTGCCAGCAGCTTGGGACTATCGGAGACCCAGTACTTC. This codes for CASSLGLSETQYF. This chain connects TRBV11-3 to TRBJ2-5; the match to TRBD2 covers 7 bases. V dropped 3 bases and J dropped 5; count of bases not matched to a gene: 3. The CDR3 loop spans 13 amino acids. CDR1 and CDR2 (germline): SGHNT, YENEEA.